This T cell receptor beta chain comes out of a study of blood T cell repertoires in COVID-19. As for the study in general: T cells, B-cell-depleted T cells, or PBMCs supplied cDNA or gDNA.

After removal of 3 bases from V and 5 bases from J, the junction contained 8 bases not matched to a gene. CDR1 and CDR2 from the germline V gene are SNHLY and FYNNEI. CDR3 length: 15 residues. Under the authors' procedure: Amplified reference gene primers provided the basis for estimating nucleated cell counts. The data were produced by immunoSEQ multiplex PCR, yet TCRdb's version contains in-frame clones alone and is incomplete. V, J and clone size were drawn from that table, and D and trimming were deduced from the DNA. The sample contains about 120,000 clones, about 82% of which appear only once. The chain uses TRBV2 and TRBJ2-5; 8 nucleotides align to TRBD2. Sequencing used peripheral blood. The receptor's source is a man aged 55 to 70 with active or convalescent COVID-19. The CDR3 spells CASSDQREHRETQYF. The CDR3, as DNA: TGTGCCAGCAGTGACCAGCGGGAGCATCGGGAGACCCAGTACTTC.